This TCR beta chain was retrieved from a study of T-cell memory formation after mild COVID-19. Study results and caveats: Clones that contracted clustered mainly in CM and EM if CD4+ and in EMRA if CD8+. What remained unconfirmed was the SARS-CoV-2 specificity of second-wave clones peaking on day 37. Later expanders leaned CD4+, whereas clones that contracted between day 15 and 85 were balanced CD4/CD8.

Constant-segment primers served in 5'RACE that generated TCR alpha and TCR beta cDNA libraries bearing sample barcodes and UMIs. TCRdb reanalysed the 5' RACE reads using MiXCR and keeps one entry per CDR3 protein. The profile shows approximately 350,000 distinct CDR3 sequences, 13% of them singletons. To note about this clonotype: Antigen: not known.

Germline V CDR1 and CDR2: SGHVS, FQNEAQ. The CDR3 runs to 14 residues. V lost 3 bases and J lost 4; bases outside the gene matches: 3. This sequence was found in a man younger than 30 who had mild COVID-19 (a few samples of this study predate the infection). Cell type and time point are not known. What was sequenced was PBMCs or a T cell subset sorted from them (not recorded which). The J gene is TRBJ1-1, the V gene TRBV7-8; 9 bases fit TRBD1. Written as DNA, the CDR3 is TGTGCCAGCAGCTTGGGGACAGGGCTCACTGAAGCTTTCTTT. Encoded protein: CASSLGTGLTEAFF.